This TCR beta chain was recovered during a study of blood T cell repertoires in COVID-19. Produced via immunoSEQ multiplex PCR; TCRdb's table is partial and in-frame only. Seen here are approximately 69,000 clones, around four fifths observed once, and the top ten hold 15% to 20%. Sequencing input: peripheral blood. This clonotype was sampled from a woman of 80 years or more with acute or convalescent COVID-19.

The CDR3 DNA follows: TGTGCCAGCAGTTCCCACGACAGGGGCACCGGGGAGCTGTTTTTT. Translated: CASSSHDRGTGELFF. This chain uses TRBV27 with TRBJ2-2; 8 bases align to TRBD1. Trimming took 4 bases from V and 4 from J; bases not matched to a gene: 5. CDR3 size: 15 residues. Germline CDR1 MNHEY, CDR2 SMNVEV (reference sequence).